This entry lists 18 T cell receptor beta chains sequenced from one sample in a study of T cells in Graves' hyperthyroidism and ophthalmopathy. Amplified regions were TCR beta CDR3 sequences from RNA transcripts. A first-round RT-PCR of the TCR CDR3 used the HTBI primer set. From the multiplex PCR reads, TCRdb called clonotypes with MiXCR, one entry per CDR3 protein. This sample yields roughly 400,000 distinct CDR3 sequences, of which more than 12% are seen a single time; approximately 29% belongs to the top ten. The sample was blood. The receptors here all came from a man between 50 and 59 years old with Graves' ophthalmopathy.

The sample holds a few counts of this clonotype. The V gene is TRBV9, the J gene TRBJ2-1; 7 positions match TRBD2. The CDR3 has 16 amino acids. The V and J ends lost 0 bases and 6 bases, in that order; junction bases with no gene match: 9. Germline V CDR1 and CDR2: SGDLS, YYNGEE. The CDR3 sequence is CASSVEVAGGGNEQFF. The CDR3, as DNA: TGTGCCAGCAGCGTAGAGGTAGCGGGTGGTGGCAATGAGCAGTTCTTC.

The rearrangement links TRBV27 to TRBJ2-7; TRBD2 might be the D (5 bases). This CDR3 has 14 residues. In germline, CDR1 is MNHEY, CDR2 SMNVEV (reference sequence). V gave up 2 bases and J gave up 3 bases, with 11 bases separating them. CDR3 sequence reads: CASSLMASFYEQYF. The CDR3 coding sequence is TGTGCCAGCAGTTTAATGGCTAGCTTCTACGAGCAGTACTTC.

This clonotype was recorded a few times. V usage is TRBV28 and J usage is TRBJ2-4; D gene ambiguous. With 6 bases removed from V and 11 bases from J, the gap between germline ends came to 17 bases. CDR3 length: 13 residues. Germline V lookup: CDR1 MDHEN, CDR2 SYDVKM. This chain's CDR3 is CASRNLRPPLQYF. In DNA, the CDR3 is TGTGCCAGCAGGAACCTCCGGCCCCCTCTTCAGTACTTC.

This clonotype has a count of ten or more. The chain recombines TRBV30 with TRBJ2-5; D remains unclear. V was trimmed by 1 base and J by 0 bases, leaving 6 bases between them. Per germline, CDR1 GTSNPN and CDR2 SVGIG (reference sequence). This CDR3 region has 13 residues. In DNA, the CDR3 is TGTGCCTGGAGTGGGGGAAACCAAGAGACCCAGTACTTC. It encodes CAWSGGNQETQYF.

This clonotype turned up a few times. The CDR3 sequence: CGEVTCEEQYF. CDR3 in DNA: TGTGGGGAAGTAACTTGCGAAGAGCAGTACTTC. V and J are TRBV6-1 and TRBJ2-7; D is ambiguous. The CDR3 is 11 residues long. Looked up from germline, CDR1 is MNHNS and CDR2 is SASEGT.

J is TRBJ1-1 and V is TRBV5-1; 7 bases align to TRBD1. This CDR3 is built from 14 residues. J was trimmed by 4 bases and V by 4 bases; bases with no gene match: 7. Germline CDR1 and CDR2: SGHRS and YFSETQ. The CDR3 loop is CASSDGTDITEAFF. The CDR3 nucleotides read TGCGCCAGCAGCGACGGGACAGACATCACTGAAGCTTTCTTT. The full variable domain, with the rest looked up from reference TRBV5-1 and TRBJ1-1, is KAGVTQTPRYLIKTRGQQVTLSCSPISGHRSVSWYQQTPGQGLQFLFEYFSETQRNKGNFPGRFSGRQFSNSRSEMNVSTLELGDSALYLCASSDGTDITEAFFGQGTRLTVV.

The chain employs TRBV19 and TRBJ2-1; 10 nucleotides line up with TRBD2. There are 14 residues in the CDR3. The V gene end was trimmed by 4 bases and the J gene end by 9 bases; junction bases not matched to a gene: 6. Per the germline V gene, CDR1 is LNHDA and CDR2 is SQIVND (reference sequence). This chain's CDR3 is CASSKAGGAGEQFF. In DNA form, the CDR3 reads TGTGCCAGTAGTAAAGCGGGAGGGGCGGGTGAGCAGTTCTTC.

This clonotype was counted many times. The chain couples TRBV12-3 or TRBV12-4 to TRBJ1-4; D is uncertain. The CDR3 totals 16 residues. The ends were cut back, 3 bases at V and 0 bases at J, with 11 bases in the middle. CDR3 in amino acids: CASSLGNFATNEKLFF. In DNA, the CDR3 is TGTGCCAGCAGTTTGGGCAACTTTGCAACTAATGAAAAACTGTTTTTT.

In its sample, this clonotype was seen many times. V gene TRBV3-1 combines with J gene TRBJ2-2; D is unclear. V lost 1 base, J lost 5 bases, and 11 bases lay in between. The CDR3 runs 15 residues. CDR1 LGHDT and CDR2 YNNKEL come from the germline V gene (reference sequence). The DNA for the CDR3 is TGTGCCAGCAGCCAAGTTGGTGGTGGGACCGGGGAGCTGTTTTTT. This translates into CASSQVGGGTGELFF.

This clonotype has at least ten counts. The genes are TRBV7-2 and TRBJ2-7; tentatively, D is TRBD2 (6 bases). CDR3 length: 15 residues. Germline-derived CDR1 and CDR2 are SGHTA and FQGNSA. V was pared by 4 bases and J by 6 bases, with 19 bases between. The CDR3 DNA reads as TGTGCCAGCAGCTCTCCAAAGCGGGTTTATGGCGAGCAGTACTTC. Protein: CASSSPKRVYGEQYF.

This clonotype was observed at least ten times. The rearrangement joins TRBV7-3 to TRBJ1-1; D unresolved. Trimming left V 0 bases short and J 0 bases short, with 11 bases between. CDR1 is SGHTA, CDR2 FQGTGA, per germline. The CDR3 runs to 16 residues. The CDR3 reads CASSLTLPGMNTEAFF. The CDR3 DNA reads TGTGCCAGCAGCTTAACGTTGCCGGGCATGAACACTGAAGCTTTCTTT.

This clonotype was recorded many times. The CDR3 here is CASSPQSGVWETQYF. CDR3 DNA sequence: TGTGCCAGCTCACCACAGTCCGGGGTCTGGGAGACCCAGTACTTC. The chain has TRBV18 and TRBJ2-5, with D perhaps TRBD2 (5 bases). This CDR3 has 15 amino acids. CDR1 and CDR2 (germline): KGHSH, LQKENI. The V end lost 1 base, the J end lost 5 bases, and 14 bases lay between the germline ends.

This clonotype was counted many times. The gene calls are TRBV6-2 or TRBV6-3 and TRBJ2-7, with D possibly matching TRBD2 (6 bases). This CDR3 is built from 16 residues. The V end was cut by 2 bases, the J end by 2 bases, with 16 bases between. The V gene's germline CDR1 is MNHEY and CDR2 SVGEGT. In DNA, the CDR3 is TGTGCCAGCAGTTACATCGAAAAAGGCGGGACCTACGAGCAGTACTTC. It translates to CASSYIEKGGTYEQYF.

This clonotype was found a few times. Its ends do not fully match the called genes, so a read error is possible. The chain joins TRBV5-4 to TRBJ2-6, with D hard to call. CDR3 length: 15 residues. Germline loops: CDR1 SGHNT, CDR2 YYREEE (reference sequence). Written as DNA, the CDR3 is TGTGCCAGCAGTGCAGGCGGCGCGCCTAACCCGCGCGTGATTTTC. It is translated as CASSAGGAPNPRVIF. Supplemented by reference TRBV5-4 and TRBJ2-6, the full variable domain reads ETGVTQSPTHLIKTRGQQVTLRCSSQSGHNTVSWYQQALGQGPQFIFQYYREEENGRGNFPPRFSGLQFPNYSSELNVNALELDDSALYLCASSAGGAPNPRVIFGAGSRLTVL.

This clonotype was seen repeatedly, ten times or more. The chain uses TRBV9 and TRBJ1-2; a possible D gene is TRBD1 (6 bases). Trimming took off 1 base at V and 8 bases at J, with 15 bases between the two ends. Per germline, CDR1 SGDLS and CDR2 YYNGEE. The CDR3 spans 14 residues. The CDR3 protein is CASSVRPGGQGYTF. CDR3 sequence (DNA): TGTGCCAGCAGCGTAAGGCCGGGGGGGCAGGGCTACACCTTC.

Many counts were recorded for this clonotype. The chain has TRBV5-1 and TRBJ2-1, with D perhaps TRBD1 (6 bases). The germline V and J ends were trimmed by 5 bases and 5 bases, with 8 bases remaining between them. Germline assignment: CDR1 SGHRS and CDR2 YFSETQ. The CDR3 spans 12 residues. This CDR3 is CASSYRDNEQFF. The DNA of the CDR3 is TGCGCCAGCAGTTACAGGGACAATGAGCAGTTCTTC.

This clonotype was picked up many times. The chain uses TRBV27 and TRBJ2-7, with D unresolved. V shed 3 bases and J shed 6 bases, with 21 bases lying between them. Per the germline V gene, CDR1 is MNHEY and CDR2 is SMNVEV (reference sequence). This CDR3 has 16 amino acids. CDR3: CASSFAPYRHSSEQYF. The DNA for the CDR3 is TGTGCCAGCAGTTTTGCCCCTTATCGGCATTCATCCGAGCAGTACTTC.

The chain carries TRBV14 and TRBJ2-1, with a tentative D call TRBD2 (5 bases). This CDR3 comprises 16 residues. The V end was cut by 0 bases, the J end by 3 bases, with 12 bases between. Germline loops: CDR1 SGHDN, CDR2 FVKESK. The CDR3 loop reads CASSQEGVTFYNEQFF. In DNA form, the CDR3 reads TGTGCCAGCAGCCAAGAGGGAGTGACCTTCTACAATGAGCAGTTCTTC.